These 6 T cell receptor beta chains share one sample of origin, sequenced in a study of monozygotic twins with inflammatory bowel disease. TCRdb reanalyzed the 5' RACE reads, giving one entry per CDR3 protein sequence and no DNA. The sample totals around 400,000 distinct CDR3 sequences; its top ten clones hold more than 2%. Sequencing was performed on blood. All receptors come from a human donor with ulcerative colitis or Crohn's disease, or a healthy co-twin of an affected twin (not recorded which).

The chain carries TRBV12-3 or TRBV12-4 and TRBJ1-2. CDR3 length: 14 amino acids. The chain's CDR3 is CASSLQQRLDGYTF.

V is TRBV2 and J is TRBJ2-3. From germline, CDR1 is SNHLY and CDR2 FYNNEI. CDR3 length equals 14 residues. The CDR3: CASSSYQETDTQYF. The variable domain in full, with the rest retrieved from reference TRBV2 and TRBJ2-3, is EPEVTQTPSHQVTQMGQEVILRCVPISNHLYFYWYRQILGQKVEFLVSFYNNEISEKSEIFDDQFSVERPDGSNFTLKIRSTKLEDSAMYFCASSSYQETDTQYFGPGTRLTVL.

The chain has TRBV5-1 and TRBJ2-7; TCRdb reports TRBD1, a call that lacks DNA to check it against. This CDR3 contains 15 residues. Germline assignment: CDR1 SGHRS and CDR2 YFSETQ. This chain's CDR3 is CASSLARTGGDEQYF.

The chain has TRBV7-2 and TRBJ2-1. The CDR3 has 16 residues. Germline lookup yields CDR1 SGHTA and CDR2 FQGNSA. CDR3 sequence: CASSNGQVVIKNEQFF.

The chain uses TRBV7-2 and TRBJ2-1; absent DNA, TCRdb's TRBD2 call cannot be checked. The germline V gene encodes CDR1 SGHTA and CDR2 FQGNSA. The CDR3 contains 12 residues. The CDR3 is CASMGTSEDKFF.

The rearrangement links TRBV7-9 to TRBJ1-6. This CDR3 has 12 residues. The germline CDR1 and CDR2 sequences are SEHNR and FQNEAQ (reference sequence). CDR3: CASSRTNSPLHF.